Following are 7 T cell receptor beta chains from one sample sequenced in a study of cytomegalovirus exposure and HLA in healthy donors. Libraries were prepared by immunoSEQ multiplex PCR; TCRdb keeps only in-frame clonotypes and omits some of them. The table includes roughly 80,000 clones, approximately 93% detected once. Sequenced material: PBMCs. The receptors come from a woman aged 18-29 years in good health and CMV-seropositive.

The chain employs TRBV5-6 and TRBJ2-6; 9 bases agree with TRBD1. Per germline, CDR1 SGHDT and CDR2 YYEEEE. V dropped 7 bases and J dropped 0; count of bases not matched to a gene: 5. The CDR3 length is 16 residues. CDR3 amino acids: CASGDRAYSGANVLTF. The CDR3 nucleotides are TGTGCCAGCGGGGACAGGGCCTACTCTGGGGCCAACGTCCTGACTTTC.

The V call is TRBV5-8, the J call TRBJ1-4, with D unresolved. Germline CDR1 and CDR2: SGHTS and YDEGEE. V lost 2 bases to trimming and J lost 5 bases, with 10 bases between them. The CDR3 runs to 14 residues. In DNA, the CDR3 is TGTGCCAGCAGCTTTGGGCAGCACAATGAAAAACTGTTTTTT. Residues: CASSFGQHNEKLFF.

This sequence joins TRBV19 and TRBJ2-1, with a tentative D call TRBD2 (5 bases). Trimming stripped 11 bases from V and 7 bases from J, with 24 bases between. CDR3 length equals 15 residues. Germline V gene lookup returns CDR1 LNHDA and CDR2 SQIVND (reference sequence). The CDR3 DNA is TGTGCCCCGAAGGACTTGAACACGGAGAGTAATGAGCAGTTCTTC. Translating gives CAPKDLNTESNEQFF.

The chain joins TRBV6-5 to TRBJ2-1; D not resolved. CDR3 length: 15 amino acids. Per germline, CDR1 MNHEY and CDR2 SVGAGI. V gave up 5 bases and J gave up 0 bases, with 11 bases separating them. This chain's CDR3 is CASSPLDSSYNEQFF. DNA for the CDR3: TGTGCCAGCAGTCCTCTCGATAGCTCCTACAATGAGCAGTTCTTC.

The rearrangement joins TRBV12-2 to TRBJ2-3; the tabulated D call, TRBD2, remains unverified against the DNA. TRBV12-2 corresponds to a pseudogene. CDR3 length: 15 residues. CDR3 residues: CASRLDPRVPDTQYF. In DNA, the CDR3 is TGTGCAAGTCGCTTAGACCCGCGGGTCCCAGATACGCAGTATTTT.

V and J are TRBV11-3 and TRBJ1-6; perhaps TRBD1 as D (6 bases). CDR1 SGHNT and CDR2 YENEEA come from the germline V gene. Trimming took off 4 bases at V and 7 bases at J, with 8 bases between the two ends. The CDR3 is 13 amino acids. CDR3 protein: CASSSQGNSPLHF. CDR3 nucleotide sequence: TGTGCCAGCAGCTCCCAGGGGAATTCACCCCTCCACTTT.

The chain uses TRBV30 and TRBJ2-5; 16 bases fit TRBD2. The junction had 9 bases not matched to a gene; V was cut back by 0 bases and J by 5 bases. The CDR3 length is 18 residues. Germline CDR1 and CDR2: GTSNPN and SVGIG (reference sequence). The DNA of the CDR3 is TGTGCCTGGAGTGTAACCGGGACTAGCGGGAGGGTTGGGGAGACCCAGTACTTC. Translation gives CAWSVTGTSGRVGETQYF.